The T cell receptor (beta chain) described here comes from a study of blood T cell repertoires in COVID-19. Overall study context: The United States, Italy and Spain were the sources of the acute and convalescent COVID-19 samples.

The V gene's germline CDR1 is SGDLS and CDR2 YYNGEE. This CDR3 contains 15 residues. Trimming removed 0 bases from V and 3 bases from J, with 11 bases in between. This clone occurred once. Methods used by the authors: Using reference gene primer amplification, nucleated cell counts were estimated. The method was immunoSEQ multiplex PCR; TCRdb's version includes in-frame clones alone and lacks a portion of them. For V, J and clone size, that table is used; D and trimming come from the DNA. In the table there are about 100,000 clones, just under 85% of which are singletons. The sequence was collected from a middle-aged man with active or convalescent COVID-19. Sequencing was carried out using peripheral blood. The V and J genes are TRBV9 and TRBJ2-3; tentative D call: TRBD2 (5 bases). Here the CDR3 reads CASSVEPGRTDTQYF. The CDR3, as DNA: TGTGCCAGCAGCGTAGAACCGGGAAGGACAGATACGCAGTATTTT.